The 3 T cell receptor beta chains reported below all come from one sample, sequenced in a study of response to subunit inactivated influenza vaccine. TCRdb redid the calling of the RT-PCR reads with MiXCR, one entry per CDR3 protein. This sample yields hundreds of thousands of distinct CDR3 sequences, of which 11% are seen a single time; about 12% belongs to the top ten. The source was PBMCs from blood, collected roughly 48 days after vaccination. The source is a man aged 45-65 years who received an inactivated influenza vaccine.

The chain joins TRBV5-4 to TRBJ2-1; 11 nucleotides line up with TRBD2. V lost 4 bases and J lost 8; bases outside the gene matches: 8. There are 15 residues in the CDR3. The germline gives CDR1 SGHNT, CDR2 YYREEE (reference sequence). The CDR3 nucleotides are TGTGCCAGCAGCCAGACTAGCGGGGATGTGTATGAGCAGTTCTTC. Amino acids: CASSQTSGDVYEQFF.

Ten or more counts support this clonotype. The V and J genes are TRBV7-9 and TRBJ2-2; D unresolved. The CDR3 runs to 15 residues. The V gene lost 5 bases and the J gene lost 1 base, with 11 bases spanning the gap. Germline assignment: CDR1 SEHNR and CDR2 FQNEAQ (reference sequence). The CDR3 nucleotides are TGTGCCAGCAGCCCCGGCGACGGGAACACCGGGGAGCTGTTTTTT. It codes for CASSPGDGNTGELFF.

V and J are TRBV27 and TRBJ2-1, with TRBD2 matching 7 bases. J was trimmed by 0 bases and V by 3 bases; bases with no gene match: 11. This CDR3 has 18 amino acids. The germline CDR1 and CDR2 sequences are MNHEY and SMNVEV (reference sequence). CDR3 protein: CASSFGGGAMSSYNEQFF. Here the CDR3 DNA reads TGTGCCAGCAGTTTTGGCGGGGGTGCCATGAGCTCCTACAATGAGCAGTTCTTC.